The clone carrying this TCR beta chain was picked up one time. The data stem from a study of blood T cell repertoires in COVID-19. In the study overall: Acute-phase and convalescent COVID-19 samples originated in the United States, Italy and Spain.

In the original analysis: Amplifying reference gene primers gave estimates of nucleated cell counts. Data came from immunoSEQ multiplex PCR; TCRdb stores just in-frame clones and leaves some out. V and J calls and clone size are copied from that table; D and trimming were computed from the DNA. This table holds some 300,000 clones, about 88% found once. This CDR3 comprises 16 residues. Trimming removed 0 bases from V and 8 bases from J; junction bases left unmatched: 3. The germline CDR1 and CDR2 sequences are MNHEY and SVGAGI. Everyone who took part was roughly 18 to 95 years old, and they came from over 20 US areas.

This chain joins TRBV6-5 and TRBJ2-1, with 14 positions matching TRBD2. The receptor comes from a woman aged 60-75 years in a cohort exposed to, infected with or recovered from COVID-19 (not recorded which). Sequenced: PBMCs or T cells enriched from blood (not recorded which). CDR3 sequence (DNA): TGTGCCAGCAGTTACTCGGGACTAGCGGGAGTGCATGAGCAGTTCTTC. Residues: CASSYSGLAGVHEQFF.